The rows below give T cell receptor beta chains drawn from one sample of a study of post-analysis software for immune sequencing data. TCRdb processed the PCR reads anew with MiXCR; each CDR3 protein has one entry. The profile covers 820,000 or so distinct CDR3 sequences, with roughly 50% appearing a single time and approximately 4.2% taken by the ten largest. What was sequenced was blood. The origin of the receptors is a girl between 10 and 17 years old with multiple sclerosis. Each CDR3 is given with its conserved first and last residue. A D gene is named only where the DNA matches it firmly. Size is omitted from some rows. Given values are once, few, many or a class for expanded clones.

-	-	TRBJ2-5	TRBV10-3	TGTGCCATCAGTCCCGGGGGGCGGCAAGAGACCCAGTACTTC	CAISPGGRQETQYF
-	TRBD1	TRBJ2-7	TRBV7-8	TGTGCCAGCAGCGCAAACCGGGACAGGTCCTACGAGCAGTACTTC	CASSANRDRSYEQYF
once	-	TRBJ2-7	TRBV20-1	TGCAGTGCTAGAGATCAGGCCAGAGCCCACGAGCAGTACTTC	CSARDQARAHEQYF
-	TRBD1	TRBJ1-1	TRBV7-8	TGTGCCAGCAGCTTAGAAGGGACAGTATGGTGGGGCACTGAAGCTTTCTTT	CASSLEGTVWWGTEAFF
-	-	TRBJ1-5	TRBV5-5	TGTGCCAGCAGCCGGGTCTTTAGCAATCAGCCCCAGCATTTT	CASSRVFSNQPQHF
-	TRBD1	TRBJ2-1	TRBV24-1	TGTGCCACCAGTGATTCCCGGGACAGGGTAAATGAGCAGTTCTTC	CATSDSRDRVNEQFF
few	-	TRBJ2-1	TRBV7-2	TGTGCCAGCAGCTTAGGGGGCCCAGGTTTGGATGAGCAGTTCTTC	CASSLGGPGLDEQFF
-	-	TRBJ2-7	TRBV6-5	TGTGCCAGCAGTTACGCTCCAGGGCAATCCTACGAGCAGTACTTC	CASSYAPGQSYEQYF
-	-	TRBJ2-1	TRBV6-5	TGTGCCAGCACCGGTGCGGAGCTCTCCTACAATGAGCAGTTCTTC	CASTGAELSYNEQFF
-	-	TRBJ2-7	TRBV5-1	TGCGCCAGCAGCTTGTCCTCGGGACTTTCCTACGAGCAGTACTTC	CASSLSSGLSYEQYF
-	TRBD1	TRBJ2-7	TRBV7-9	TGTGCCAGCTTCGACAGGGGGATCTCCTACGAGCAGTACTTC	CASFDRGISYEQYF
-	-	TRBJ2-7	TRBV4-1	TGCGCCAGCAGCCAAGCAGGGGTCCCCGGATCCTACGAGCAGTACTTC	CASSQAGVPGSYEQYF
-	-	TRBJ2-7	TRBV6-1	TGTGCCAGCAGCTGGGGTGAAGAGCAGTACTTC	CASSWGEEQYF
-	TRBD2	TRBJ2-5	TRBV27	TGTGCCAGCAGTCCTCCCACTGCGGGAGGGTTACAAGAGACCCAGTACTTC	CASSPPTAGGLQETQYF
-	-	TRBJ1-5	TRBV10-3	TGTGCCACTCAGGGCGAGCATGGAGATCAGCCCCAGCATTTT	CATQGEHGDQPQHF
-	TRBD1	TRBJ2-7	TRBV7-2	TGTGCCAGCAGCTTAGATGCGACAGGGAGTGCCTACGAGCAGTACTTC	CASSLDATGSAYEQYF
-	TRBD1	TRBJ1-5	TRBV5-6	TGTGCCAGCAGCGGGACAGGGGTAAATCAGCCCCAGCATTTT	CASSGTGVNQPQHF